The rows below give T cell receptor beta chains drawn from one sample of a study of response to subunit inactivated influenza vaccine. TCRdb recomputed calls from the RT-PCR reads with MiXCR, one row per CDR3 protein. The repertoire holds 500,000 to 600,000 distinct CDR3 sequences, with over 10% as singletons. Sequencing was performed on PBMCs from blood, taken roughly 47 days after vaccination. Source of these receptors: a man in his fifties or sixties who received an inactivated influenza vaccine. CDR3s include the opening cysteine and the closing phenylalanine or tryptophan. D genes are given only for firm matches. The listing skips clone size in some rows; elsewhere it reads once, few, many or a size class.

many	TRBV12-3/TRBV12-4	TRBJ1-4	TRBD1	TGTGCCAGCAGTCCCAACGACAGGGGGTATGAAAAACTGTTTTTT	CASSPNDRGYEKLFF
few	TRBV20-1	TRBJ2-7	TRBD1	TGCAGTGCCACCGTTCTGGGACAGCCCTACGAGCAGTACTTC	CSATVLGQPYEQYF
NA	TRBV6-2/TRBV6-3	TRBJ1-2	NA	TGTGCCAGCAGAGACATCCCCGGGAGACTCAACTATGGCTACACCTTC	CASRDIPGRLNYGYTF
few	TRBV7-9	TRBJ2-7	TRBD1	TGTGCCAGCAGTTCACCGACAGGGTTCCACGAGCAGTACTTC	CASSSPTGFHEQYF
few	TRBV6-2/TRBV6-3	TRBJ1-1	NA	TGTGCCAGCAGATCAGGGCCCACTGAAGCTTTCTTT	CASRSGPTEAFF
few	TRBV10-3	TRBJ2-2	NA	TGTGCCAGCGGGTTCACCGGGGAGCTGTTTTTT	CASGFTGELFF
NA	TRBV7-8	TRBJ2-7	TRBD2	TGTGCCAGCAGCCCACAAGCCGGGGGGACCTCCTACGAGCAGTACTTC	CASSPQAGGTSYEQYF
NA	TRBV9	TRBJ1-5	NA	TGTGCCAGCAGCGTAGGAGGAGGACACGAGCCCCAGCATTTT	CASSVGGGHEPQHF
NA	TRBV6-1	TRBJ2-7	TRBD1	TGTGCCAGCAGCCTAACTGGACCGGGACAGGGACGCGAGCAGTACTTC	CASSLTGPGQGREQYF
few	TRBV7-8	TRBJ2-3	NA	TGTGCCAGCAGCTTTACAGGGCGAGGCTTGGATACGCAGTATTTT	CASSFTGRGLDTQYF
few	TRBV12-3/TRBV12-4	TRBJ2-3	TRBD1	TGTGCCAGCAGTTTCCCCACAGGGGAAGTAACAGATACGCAGTATTTT	CASSFPTGEVTDTQYF
NA	TRBV10-3	TRBJ2-3	TRBD2	TGTGCCATCAGGACTAGCGGGGGCCCTACCACAGATACGCAGTATTTT	CAIRTSGGPTTDTQYF
few	TRBV24-1	TRBJ2-2	TRBD1	TGTGCCACCAGGGATTCCGGGACAGGGAACACCGGGGAGCTGTTTTTT	CATRDSGTGNTGELFF
few	TRBV28	TRBJ2-1	TRBD1	TGTGCCAGCAGTAGCACAGGGGATATCCTGTACAATGAGCAGTTCTTC	CASSSTGDILYNEQFF
NA	TRBV7-8	TRBJ2-3	NA	TGTGCCAGCAGCCCAGTGGTAGGAGGGTATACGCAGTATTTT	CASSPVVGGYTQYF
NA	TRBV7-3	TRBJ2-3	TRBD1	TGTGCCAGCAGCTTAGGGACAGGGGGCTCAGGAGATACGCAGTATTTT	CASSLGTGGSGDTQYF
NA	TRBV6-2/TRBV6-3	TRBJ1-5	TRBD1	TGTGCCAGCAGCCGCGGGGGACAGGGGAATCAGCCCCAGCATTTT	CASSRGGQGNQPQHF